Listed below are T cell receptor beta chains from one sample, sequenced in a study of PD-L1 blockade in urothelial cancer. Sequenced by immunoSEQ multiplex PCR; TCRdb stores in-frame clones only, minus some. The sample carries 43,000 or so clones, more than 70% recorded once. The source was PBMCs, collected around atezolizumab (anti-PD-L1) treatment. These receptors originate from a man aged 60-69 years with urothelial cancer. Both conserved end residues are part of each CDR3. Size tells how often a clone was seen (once, few, many) or the class of an expanded clone, and some rows leave it out.

j_call,clone_size,v_call,cdr3_aa
TRBJ2-1,.,TRBV11-2,CASSFQGLAGVVGNEQFF
TRBJ2-7,.,TRBV6-1,CASRRGQVDSYEQYF
TRBJ1-2,.,TRBV7-9,CASSIMRDGYTF
TRBJ1-2,.,TRBV20-1,CSARPSVGYTF
TRBJ2-7,.,TRBV6-1,CASSEAARDEQYF
TRBJ2-1,.,TRBV5-4,CASSAGTRKPNEQFF
TRBJ2-7,once,TRBV15,CATSRVGGIYEQYF
TRBJ1-1,once,TRBV15,CATSRQGAATEAFF
TRBJ2-7,.,TRBV7-8,CASRVASGREQYF
TRBJ1-1,.,TRBV7-2,CASSLRMTRITEAFF
TRBJ1-1,.,TRBV6-4,CASRGTGKTNTEAFF
TRBJ2-3,.,TRBV5-4,CASSLQGTDTQYF
TRBJ1-6,many,TRBV28,CASSLGRSPLHF
TRBJ2-1,few,TRBV30,CAWTRGGEDEQFF
TRBJ1-5,.,TRBV27,CASSLSSSNQPQHF
TRBJ2-5,few,TRBV2,CASSVRLTETQYF
TRBJ2-3,.,TRBV15,CATVNGGITDTQYF
TRBJ2-7,.,TRBV11-2,CASSSRGAGDEQYF
TRBJ1-2,.,TRBV13,CASSLGRGGLNYGYTF
TRBJ2-7,.,TRBV5-1,CASSLSELNYEQYF
TRBJ2-3,.,TRBV7-2,CASSLGLAGGTDTQYF
TRBJ1-5,.,TRBV5-6,CASSLGRSQPQHF
TRBJ1-4,once,TRBV29-1,CSGYNEKLFF
TRBJ1-4,.,TRBV5-1,CASSRGGDEKLFF
TRBJ1-2,few,TRBV6-5,CASSYPGTGSYGYTF
TRBJ1-2,.,TRBV30,CAWRHETGTSVYGYTF
TRBJ1-3,.,TRBV6-5,CASLRKPGSGNTIYF
TRBJ2-7,.,TRBV5-5,CASSVASNEQYF
TRBJ1-5,.,TRBV19,CASRTGFNQPQHF
TRBJ1-2,.,TRBV28,CASNPRGTGGNYGYTF
TRBJ1-1,.,TRBV6-1,CASNRAGGSDEAFF
TRBJ2-7,.,TRBV5-1,CASSLEGVEQYF
TRBJ2-2,.,TRBV5-4,CASSPETGGYTGELFF
TRBJ1-2,.,TRBV15,CATSPVAAQTDGYTF
TRBJ2-7,.,TRBV6-1,CASHSGLSSYEQYF
TRBJ1-1,.,TRBV19,CASSIANMNTEAFF
TRBJ1-2,.,TRBV6-6,CASSSRQGNNYGYTF
TRBJ2-3,many,TRBV7-9,CASSLGGGTSRTDTQYF
TRBJ2-3,.,TRBV10-3,CAISEWVSGTTDTQYF
TRBJ2-2,.,TRBV27,CASSPRLAGTGELFF
TRBJ2-3,.,TRBV7-2,CASSLKRGGRGDTQYF
TRBJ1-3,.,TRBV19,CASSSLLRDSSGNTIYF